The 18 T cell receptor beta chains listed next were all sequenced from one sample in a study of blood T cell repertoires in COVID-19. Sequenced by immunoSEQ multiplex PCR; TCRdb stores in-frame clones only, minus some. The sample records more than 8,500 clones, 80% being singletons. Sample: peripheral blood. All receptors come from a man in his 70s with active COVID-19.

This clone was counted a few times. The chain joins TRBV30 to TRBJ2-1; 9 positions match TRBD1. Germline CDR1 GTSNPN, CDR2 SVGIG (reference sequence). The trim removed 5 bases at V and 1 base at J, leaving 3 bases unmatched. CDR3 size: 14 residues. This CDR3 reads CAWYRGRSYNEQFF. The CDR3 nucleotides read TGTGCCTGGTACAGGGGGCGGTCCTACAATGAGCAGTTCTTC. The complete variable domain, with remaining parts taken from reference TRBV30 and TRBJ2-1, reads SQTIHQWPATLVQPVGSPLSLECTVEGTSNPNLYWYRQAAGRGLQLLFYSVGIGQISSEVPQNLSASRPQDRQFILSSKKLLLSDSGFYLCAWYRGRSYNEQFFGPGTRLTVL.

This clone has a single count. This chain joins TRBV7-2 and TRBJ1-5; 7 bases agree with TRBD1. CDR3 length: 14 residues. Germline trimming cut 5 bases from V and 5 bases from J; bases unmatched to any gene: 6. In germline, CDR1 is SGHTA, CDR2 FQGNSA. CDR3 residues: CASSTGQSYQPQHF. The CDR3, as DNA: TGTGCCAGCAGCACGGGACAGAGTTATCAGCCCCAGCATTTT.

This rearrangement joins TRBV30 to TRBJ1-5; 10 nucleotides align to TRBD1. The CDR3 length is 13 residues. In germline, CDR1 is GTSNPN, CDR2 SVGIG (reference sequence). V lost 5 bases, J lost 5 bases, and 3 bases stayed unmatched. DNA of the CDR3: TGTGCCTGGTCGGGGACAGGGGATCAGCCCCAGCATTTT. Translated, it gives CAWSGTGDQPQHF. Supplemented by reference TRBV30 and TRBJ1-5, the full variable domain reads SQTIHQWPATLVQPVGSPLSLECTVEGTSNPNLYWYRQAAGRGLQLLFYSVGIGQISSEVPQNLSASRPQDRQFILSSKKLLLSDSGFYLCAWSGTGDQPQHFGDGTRLSIL.

The CDR3 is CASSPLGGLYNEQFF. As DNA, the CDR3 is TGTGCCAGCAGCCCCTTAGGGGGTCTGTACAATGAGCAGTTCTTC. V is TRBV27 and J is TRBJ2-1, with D perhaps TRBD1 (6 bases). CDR3 size: 15 residues. CDR1 MNHEY and CDR2 SMNVEV come from the germline V gene (reference sequence). Deletions cut 6 bases from V and 4 bases from J, with 16 bases between.

In DNA form, the CDR3 reads TGTGCCAGCAGTTACGGGGGACAGATCTACGAGCAGTACTTC. Translation gives CASSYGGQIYEQYF. This sequence joins TRBV6-2 or TRBV6-3 and TRBJ2-7; TRBD1 matches 7 bases. The CDR3 spans 14 residues. With V trimmed by 2 bases and J by 3 bases, 4 bases remained unmatched. Germline CDR1 is MNHEY and CDR2 is SVGEGT.

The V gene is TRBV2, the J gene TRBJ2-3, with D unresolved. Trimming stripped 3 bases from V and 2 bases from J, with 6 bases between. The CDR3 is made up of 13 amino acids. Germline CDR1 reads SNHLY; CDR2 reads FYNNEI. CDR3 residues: CASSDDSTDTQYF. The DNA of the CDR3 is TGTGCCAGCAGTGACGACTCCACAGATACGCAGTATTTT.

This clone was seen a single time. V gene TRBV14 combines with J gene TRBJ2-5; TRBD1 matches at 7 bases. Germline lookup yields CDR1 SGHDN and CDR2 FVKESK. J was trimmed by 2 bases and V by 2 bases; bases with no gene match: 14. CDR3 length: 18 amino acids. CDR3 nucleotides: TGTGCCAGCAGCCAACGCCTATCCGGGACAGCGATTCAAGAGACCCAGTACTTC. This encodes CASSQRLSGTAIQETQYF.

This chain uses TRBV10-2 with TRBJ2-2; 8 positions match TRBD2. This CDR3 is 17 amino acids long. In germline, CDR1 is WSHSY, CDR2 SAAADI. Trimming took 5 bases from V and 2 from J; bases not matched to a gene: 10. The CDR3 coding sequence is TGCGCCAGCAGTTTGCGGGGGGCGGGAGTTAACACCGGGGAGCTGTTTTTT. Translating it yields CASSLRGAGVNTGELFF.

The DNA for the CDR3 is TGTGCCAGTAGTATTTCAGCGGGAGCCTCCACAGATACGCAGTATTTT. Protein product: CASSISAGASTDTQYF. V is TRBV19 and J is TRBJ2-3; 8 positions agree with TRBD2. The CDR3 totals 16 residues. Trimming cost V 3 bases and J 2 bases; bases outside gene matches: 7. Germline CDR1 LNHDA, CDR2 SQIVND (reference sequence).

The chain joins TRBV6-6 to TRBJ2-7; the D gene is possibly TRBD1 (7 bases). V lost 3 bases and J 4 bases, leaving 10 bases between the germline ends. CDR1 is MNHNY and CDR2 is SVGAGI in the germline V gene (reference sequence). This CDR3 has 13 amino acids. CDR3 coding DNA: TGTGCCAGCAGTTATCAGGGGGGATACGAGCAGTACTTC. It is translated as CASSYQGGYEQYF.

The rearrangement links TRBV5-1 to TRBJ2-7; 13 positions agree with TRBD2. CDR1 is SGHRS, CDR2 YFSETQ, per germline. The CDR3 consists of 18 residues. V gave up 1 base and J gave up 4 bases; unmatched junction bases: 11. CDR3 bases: TGCGCCAGCAGCTTGATCGGGACTAGCGGGATAGGTCGTTACGAGCAGTACTTC. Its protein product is CASSLIGTSGIGRYEQYF.

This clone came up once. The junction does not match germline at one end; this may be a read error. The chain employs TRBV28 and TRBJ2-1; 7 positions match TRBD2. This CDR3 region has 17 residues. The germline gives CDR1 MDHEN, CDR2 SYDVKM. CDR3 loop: CASSLSGGSGGWGEQFF. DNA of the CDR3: TGTGCCAGCAGCTTATCCGGGGGGAGCGGTGGATGGGGTGAGCAGTTCTTC.

CDR3 region: CASSPDTGNTEAFF. In nucleotides, the CDR3 is TGTGCCAGCAGCCCAGATACAGGGAACACTGAAGCTTTCTTT. The chain has TRBV7-9 and TRBJ1-1; D may be TRBD1 (5 bases). Germline CDR1 SEHNR, CDR2 FQNEAQ (reference sequence). This CDR3 is built from 14 residues. The V end was cut by 5 bases, the J end by 1 base, with 11 bases between.

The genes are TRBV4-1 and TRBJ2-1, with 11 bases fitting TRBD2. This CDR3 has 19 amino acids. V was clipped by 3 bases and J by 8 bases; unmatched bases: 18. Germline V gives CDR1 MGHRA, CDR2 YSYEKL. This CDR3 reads CASSQRSSLLAGVGDEQFF. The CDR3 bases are TGCGCCAGCAGCCAGCGATCCAGTCTACTAGCGGGAGTCGGGGATGAGCAGTTCTTC.

CDR3 residues: CASSPFTGSNEQFF. CDR3 sequence (DNA): TGTGCCAGCTCACCCTTCACAGGGAGCAATGAGCAGTTCTTC. The V and J genes are TRBV18 and TRBJ2-1, with a weak D call TRBD1 (6 bases). Germline V gives CDR1 KGHSH, CDR2 LQKENI. The CDR3 is 14 amino acids. Trimming left V 3 bases short and J 6 bases short, with 12 bases between.

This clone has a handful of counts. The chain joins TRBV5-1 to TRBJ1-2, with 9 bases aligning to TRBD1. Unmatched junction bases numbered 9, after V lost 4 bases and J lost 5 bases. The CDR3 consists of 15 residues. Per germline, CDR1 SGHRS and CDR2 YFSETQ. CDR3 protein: CASSRSGQGTYGYTF. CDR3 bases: TGCGCCAGCAGCCGGTCGGGACAGGGAACTTATGGCTACACCTTC.

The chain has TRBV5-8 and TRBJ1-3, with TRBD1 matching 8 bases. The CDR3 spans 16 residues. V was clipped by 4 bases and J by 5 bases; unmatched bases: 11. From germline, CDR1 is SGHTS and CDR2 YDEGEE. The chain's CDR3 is CASSTSTGVMRNTIYF. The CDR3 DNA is TGTGCCAGCAGCACCTCGACAGGGGTGATGAGAAACACCATATATTTT.

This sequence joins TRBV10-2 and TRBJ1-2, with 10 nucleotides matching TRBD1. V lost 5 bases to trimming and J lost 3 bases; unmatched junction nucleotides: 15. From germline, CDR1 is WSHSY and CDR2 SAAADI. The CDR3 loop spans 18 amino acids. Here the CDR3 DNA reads TGCGCCAGCAGTCAAATGACAGGGGGCGATGATTTTGACTATGGCTACACCTTC. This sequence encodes CASSQMTGGDDFDYGYTF.